The rows below give T cell receptor beta chains drawn from one sample of a study of T cell repertoires in cytomegalovirus infection. TCRdb reanalysed the reads using MiXCR and keeps one entry per CDR3 protein. This sample has some 200,000 distinct CDR3 sequences; about a tenth occur once, and the top ten carry about 4.6%. The sequencing sample was made of PBMCs. These receptors came from a human donor in good health (CMV status not recorded). Some clones in this sample may be carry-over from other donors' samples. The CDR3 runs from the conserved cysteine through the conserved F or W. The D gene is left open where the match is weak. Clone size, where shown, is once, few, many, or a class for clones that have expanded.

TRBD2 | TRBJ2-5 | NA | TRBV19 | CASSGEREPQETQYF | TGTGCCAGTAGTGGGGAGCGGGAACCCCAAGAGACCCAGTACTTC
NA | TRBJ2-3 | NA | TRBV11-2 | CASSPRLVDTQYF | TGTGCCAGCAGCCCCCGACTCGTGGATACGCAGTATTTT
NA | TRBJ2-3 | many | TRBV7-2 | CASSPLRDTQYF | TGTGCCAGCAGCCCCCTTCGGGATACGCAGTATTTT
NA | TRBJ2-1 | NA | TRBV29-1 | CSVEDTGRYNEQFF | TGCAGCGTTGAAGATACGGGACGTTACAATGAGCAGTTCTTC
TRBD1 | TRBJ1-1 | many | TRBV6-1 | CASHWTGGVNTEAFF | TGTGCCAGCCACTGGACAGGGGGGGTGAACACTGAAGCTTTCTTT
NA | TRBJ1-2 | many | TRBV28 | CASSSLNSFGYTF | TGTGCCAGCAGTTCCCTGAACAGTTTTGGCTACACCTTC
NA | TRBJ1-5 | few | TRBV4-1 | CASSQGGEGRRQPQHF | TGTGCCAGCAGCCAGGGAGGAGAGGGACGGAGGCAGCCCCAGCATTTT
TRBD2 | TRBJ2-7 | many | TRBV7-9 | CASSLTSVSYEQYF | TGTGCCAGCAGCTTGACTAGCGTCTCCTACGAGCAGTACTTC
NA | TRBJ1-1 | few | TRBV28 | CASSDTEAFF | TGTGCCAGCAGTGACACTGAAGCTTTCTTT
NA | TRBJ2-5 | many | TRBV10-3 | CAISPGQETQYF | TGTGCCATCAGTCCCGGACAAGAGACCCAGTACTTC
TRBD2 | TRBJ2-1 | few | TRBV6-5 | CASSYRAGGPNEQFF | TGTGCCAGCAGTTACAGAGCGGGAGGCCCCAATGAGCAGTTCTTC
TRBD2 | TRBJ2-7 | few | TRBV9 | CASSAGTTPNEQYF | TGTGCCAGCAGCGCCGGGACTACTCCTAACGAGCAGTACTTC
NA | TRBJ2-2 | many | TRBV12-3/TRBV12-4 | CASRGSGYTGELFF | TGTGCCAGTCGGGGGTCGGGGTACACCGGGGAGCTGTTTTTT
TRBD2 | TRBJ2-2 | NA | TRBV29-1 | CSANNDTLREGWELFF | TGCAGCGCGAACAACGACACCCTCAGGGAGGGTTGGGAGCTGTTTTTT
TRBD2 | TRBJ2-7 | few | TRBV7-3 | CASSLSGTSGDEQYF | TGTGCCAGCAGCTTGTCCGGGACTAGCGGCGACGAGCAGTACTTC
NA | TRBJ2-5 | many | TRBV7-8 | CASNTPRGLRGQETQYF | TGTGCCAGCAACACCCCCAGGGGTTTACGGGGTCAAGAGACCCAGTACTTC
TRBD2 | TRBJ2-7 | many | TRBV7-2 | CASSQREGNYGAPYEQYF | TGTGCCAGCAGCCAGCGGGAGGGTAACTATGGGGCCCCCTACGAGCAGTACTTC
TRBD2 | TRBJ2-4 | many | TRBV5-1 | CASSPLAGKGENIQYF | TGCGCCAGCAGCCCGCTAGCGGGTAAGGGGGAAAACATTCAGTACTTC
NA | TRBJ1-2 | NA | TRBV19 | CASSIRTGANYGYTF | TGTGCCAGTAGTATAAGGACTGGAGCTAACTATGGCTACACCTTC
NA | TRBJ2-1 | few | TRBV2 | CATPVQDEQFF | TGTGCCACCCCTGTTCAGGATGAGCAGTTCTTC
NA | TRBJ2-3 | NA | TRBV7-2 | CASSLEEGLRDTQYF | TGTGCCAGCAGCTTAGAGGAAGGCCTTCGCGATACGCAGTATTTT
NA | TRBJ2-7 | many | TRBV7-2 | CASSSYSASSYEQYF | TGTGCCAGCAGCTCCTATAGTGCTAGCTCCTACGAGCAGTACTTC
NA | TRBJ2-2 | NA | TRBV30 | CAWSVGVTGELFF | TGTGCCTGGAGTGTAGGGGTCACCGGGGAGCTGTTTTTT
NA | TRBJ2-3 | many | TRBV15 | CATSRDGSGVPGARLTDTQYF | TGTGCCACCAGCAGAGATGGGTCTGGAGTACCGGGGGCCCGACTCACAGATACGCAGTATTTT
NA | TRBJ2-5 | few | TRBV15 | CATSRDRGGPETQYF | TGTGCCACCAGCAGAGACAGGGGCGGACCAGAGACCCAGTACTTC
NA | TRBJ2-4 | NA | TRBV10-3 | CAISGGRGSKNIQYF | TGTGCCATCAGTGGAGGGAGAGGCTCCAAAAACATTCAGTACTTC
NA | TRBJ2-1 | few | TRBV6-2/TRBV6-3 | CASTPTRDRRDNEQFF | TGTGCCAGCACCCCAACCAGGGATCGGAGAGACAATGAGCAGTTCTTC
TRBD2 | TRBJ2-1 | many | TRBV6-2/TRBV6-3 | CASSYSASGGANEQFF | TGTGCCAGCAGTTACTCCGCTAGCGGGGGGGCAAATGAGCAGTTCTTC
NA | TRBJ2-3 | many | TRBV7-2 | CASSLAVARTTDTQYF | TGTGCCAGCAGCTTAGCGGTAGCGAGGACCACAGATACGCAGTATTTT